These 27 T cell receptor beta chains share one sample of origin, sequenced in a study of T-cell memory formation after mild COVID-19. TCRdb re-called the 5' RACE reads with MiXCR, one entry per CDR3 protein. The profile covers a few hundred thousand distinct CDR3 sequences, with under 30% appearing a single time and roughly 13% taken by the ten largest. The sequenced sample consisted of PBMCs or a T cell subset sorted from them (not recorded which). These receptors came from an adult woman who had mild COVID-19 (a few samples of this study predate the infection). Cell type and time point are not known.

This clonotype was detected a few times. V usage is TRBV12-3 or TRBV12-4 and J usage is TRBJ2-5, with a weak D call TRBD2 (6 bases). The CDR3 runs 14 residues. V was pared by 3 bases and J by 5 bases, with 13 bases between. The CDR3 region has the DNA TGTGCCAGCAGTTTTCCCCAGGCGGGGGAGACCCAGTACTTC. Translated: CASSFPQAGETQYF.

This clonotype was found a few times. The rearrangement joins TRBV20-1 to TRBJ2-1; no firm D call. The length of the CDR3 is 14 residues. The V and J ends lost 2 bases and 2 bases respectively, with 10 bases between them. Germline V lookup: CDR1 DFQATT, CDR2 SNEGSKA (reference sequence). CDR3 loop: CSARTQVAYNEQFF. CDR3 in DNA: TGCAGTGCTAGAACCCAAGTGGCCTACAATGAGCAGTTCTTC.

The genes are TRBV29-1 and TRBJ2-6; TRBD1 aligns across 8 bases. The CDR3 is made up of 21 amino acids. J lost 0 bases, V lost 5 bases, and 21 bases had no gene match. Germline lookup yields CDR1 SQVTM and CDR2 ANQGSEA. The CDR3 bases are TGCAGCGTTACCCATGCGCGCAGGGGAACAGGGGGAGGCTCTGGGGCCAACGTCCTGACTTTC. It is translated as CSVTHARRGTGGGSGANVLTF.

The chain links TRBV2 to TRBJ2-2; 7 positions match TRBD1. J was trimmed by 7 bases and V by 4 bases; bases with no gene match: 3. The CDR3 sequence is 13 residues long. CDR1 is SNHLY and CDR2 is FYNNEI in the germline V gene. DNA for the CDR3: TGTGCCAGCAGTGGACAGGGAATCGGGGAGCTGTTTTTT. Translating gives CASSGQGIGELFF.

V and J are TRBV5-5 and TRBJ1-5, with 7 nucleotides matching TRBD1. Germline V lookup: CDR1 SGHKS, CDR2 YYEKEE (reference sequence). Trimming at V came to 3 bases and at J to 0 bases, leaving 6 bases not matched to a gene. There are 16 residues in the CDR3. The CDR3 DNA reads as TGTGCCAGCAGCTCCGGAGGGGGCTATAGCAATCAGCCCCAGCATTTT. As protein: CASSSGGGYSNQPQHF.

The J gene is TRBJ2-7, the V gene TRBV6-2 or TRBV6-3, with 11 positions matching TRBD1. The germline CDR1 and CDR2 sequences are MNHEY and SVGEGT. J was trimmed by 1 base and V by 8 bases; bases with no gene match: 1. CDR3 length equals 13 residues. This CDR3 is CASGTGGSYEQYF. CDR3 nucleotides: TGTGCCAGCGGGACAGGGGGTTCCTACGAGCAGTACTTC.

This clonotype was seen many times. The CDR3 DNA follows: TGTGCCAGCAGTGCTACCCCCACGACTAGCCTCGGGGACAATGAGCAGTTCTTC. It codes for CASSATPTTSLGDNEQFF. The V gene is TRBV6-4, the J gene TRBJ2-1; 7 positions match TRBD2. Germline CDR1 and CDR2: MRHNA and SNTAGT. J gave up 5 bases and V 4 bases, and 17 bases lay outside the gene matches. This CDR3 region has 18 residues.

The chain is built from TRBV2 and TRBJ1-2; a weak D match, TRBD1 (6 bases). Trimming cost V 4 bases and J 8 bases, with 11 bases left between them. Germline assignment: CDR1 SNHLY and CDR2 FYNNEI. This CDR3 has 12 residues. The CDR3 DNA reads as TGTGCCAGCAGTGCAAACAGGGAGGGCTACACCTTC. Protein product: CASSANREGYTF.

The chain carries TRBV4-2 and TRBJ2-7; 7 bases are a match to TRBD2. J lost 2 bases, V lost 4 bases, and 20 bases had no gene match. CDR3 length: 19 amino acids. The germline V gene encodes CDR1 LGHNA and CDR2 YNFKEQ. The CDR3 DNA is TGTGCCAGCAGCCCGGGACTAACCAGTGGGAACTACGGAACCTACGAGCAGTACTTC. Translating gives CASSPGLTSGNYGTYEQYF.

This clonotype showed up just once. CDR3 sequence (DNA): TGCGCCAGTAGGCCGGGTCACGGCAATCAGCCCCAGCATTTT. Encoded protein: CASRPGHGNQPQHF. This sequence joins TRBV5-1 and TRBJ1-5; no firm D call. Trimming pared 8 bases from V and 2 bases from J, leaving 14 bases between. Germline V gene lookup returns CDR1 SGHRS and CDR2 YFSETQ. The CDR3 has 14 residues. The complete variable domain, with remaining parts taken from reference TRBV5-1 and TRBJ1-5, reads KAGVTQTPRYLIKTRGQQVTLSCSPISGHRSVSWYQQTPGQGLQFLFEYFSETQRNKGNFPGRFSGRQFSNSRSEMNVSTLELGDSALYLCASRPGHGNQPQHFGDGTRLSIL.

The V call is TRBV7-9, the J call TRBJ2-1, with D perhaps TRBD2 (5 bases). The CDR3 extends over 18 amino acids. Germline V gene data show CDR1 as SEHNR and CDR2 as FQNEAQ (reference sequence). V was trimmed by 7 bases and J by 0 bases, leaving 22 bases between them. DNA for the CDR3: TGTGCCAGCACCGGGCTAGCATCCGGCTACAGCTCCTACAATGAGCAGTTCTTC. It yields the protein CASTGLASGYSSYNEQFF.

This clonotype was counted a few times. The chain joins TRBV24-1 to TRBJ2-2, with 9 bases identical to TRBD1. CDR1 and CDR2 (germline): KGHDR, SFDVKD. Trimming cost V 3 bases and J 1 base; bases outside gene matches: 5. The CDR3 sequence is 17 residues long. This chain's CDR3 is CATSDKPGQGNTGELFF. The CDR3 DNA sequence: TGTGCCACCAGTGATAAACCGGGACAGGGGAACACCGGGGAGCTGTTTTTT.

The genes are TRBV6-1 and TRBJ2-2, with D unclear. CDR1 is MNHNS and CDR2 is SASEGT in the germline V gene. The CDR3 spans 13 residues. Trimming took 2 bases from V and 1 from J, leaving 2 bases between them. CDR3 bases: TGTGCCAGCAGTGAATGGAACACCGGGGAGCTGTTTTTT. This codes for CASSEWNTGELFF.

CDR3: CATSPTGRGVPQETQYF. In DNA, the CDR3 is TGTGCCACCAGTCCCACGGGCAGGGGAGTTCCACAAGAGACCCAGTACTTC. The J gene is TRBJ2-5, the V gene TRBV24-1; tentative D call: TRBD1 (6 bases). Germline loops: CDR1 KGHDR, CDR2 SFDVKD. The CDR3 runs 17 residues. V shed 6 bases and J shed 2 bases, with 21 bases lying between them.

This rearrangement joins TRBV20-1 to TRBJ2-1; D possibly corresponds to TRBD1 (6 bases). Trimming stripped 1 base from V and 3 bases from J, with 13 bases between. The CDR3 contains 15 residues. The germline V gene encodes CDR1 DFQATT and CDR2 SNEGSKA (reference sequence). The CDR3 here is CSARAPWTDYNEQFF. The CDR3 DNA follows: TGCAGTGCTAGAGCACCGTGGACAGACTACAATGAGCAGTTCTTC.

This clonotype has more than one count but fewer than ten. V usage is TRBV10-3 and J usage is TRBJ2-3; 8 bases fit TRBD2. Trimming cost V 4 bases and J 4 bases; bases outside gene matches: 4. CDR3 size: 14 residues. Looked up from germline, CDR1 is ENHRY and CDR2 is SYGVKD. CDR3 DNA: TGTGCCATCAGTGCGGGAGGGAACGCAGATACGCAGTATTTT. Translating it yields CAISAGGNADTQYF.

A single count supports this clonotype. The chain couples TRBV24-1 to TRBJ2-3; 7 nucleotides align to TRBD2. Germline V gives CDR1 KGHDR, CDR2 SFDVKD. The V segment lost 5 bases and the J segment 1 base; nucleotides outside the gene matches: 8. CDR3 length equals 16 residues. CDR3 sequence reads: CATSASGTTRTDTQYF. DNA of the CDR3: TGTGCCACCAGTGCATCCGGGACTACTCGCACAGATACGCAGTATTTT.

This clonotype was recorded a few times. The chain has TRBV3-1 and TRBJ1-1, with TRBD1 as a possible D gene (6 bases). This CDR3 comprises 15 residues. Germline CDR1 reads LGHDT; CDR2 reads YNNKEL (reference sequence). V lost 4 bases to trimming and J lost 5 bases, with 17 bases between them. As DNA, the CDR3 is TGTGCCAGCAGCCCCCCGACGGGGGGCGGGACTGAAGCTTTCTTT. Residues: CASSPPTGGGTEAFF.

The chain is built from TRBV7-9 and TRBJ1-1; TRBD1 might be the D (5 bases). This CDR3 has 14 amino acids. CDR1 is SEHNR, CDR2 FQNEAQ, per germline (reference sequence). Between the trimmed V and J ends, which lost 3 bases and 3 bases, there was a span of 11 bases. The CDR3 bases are TGTGCCAGCAGCTTGGCAGGGATATACACTGAAGCTTTCTTT. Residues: CASSLAGIYTEAFF.

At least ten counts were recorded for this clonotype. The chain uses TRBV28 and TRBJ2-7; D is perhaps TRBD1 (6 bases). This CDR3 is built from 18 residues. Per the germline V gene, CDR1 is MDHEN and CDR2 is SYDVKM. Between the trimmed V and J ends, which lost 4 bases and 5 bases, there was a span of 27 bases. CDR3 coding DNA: TGTGCCAGCAGTTCAGTTTTCGCCAAAGGACAGCCCCTAAACGAGCAGTACTTC. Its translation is CASSSVFAKGQPLNEQYF.

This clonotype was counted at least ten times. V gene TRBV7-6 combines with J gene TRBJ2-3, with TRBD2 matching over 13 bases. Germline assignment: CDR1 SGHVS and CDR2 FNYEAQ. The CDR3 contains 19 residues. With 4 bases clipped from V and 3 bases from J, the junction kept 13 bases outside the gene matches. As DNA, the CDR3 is TGTGCCAGCAGCTACCTGGTGTGGACTAGCGGGAGTTCAACAGATACGCAGTATTTT. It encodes CASSYLVWTSGSSTDTQYF.

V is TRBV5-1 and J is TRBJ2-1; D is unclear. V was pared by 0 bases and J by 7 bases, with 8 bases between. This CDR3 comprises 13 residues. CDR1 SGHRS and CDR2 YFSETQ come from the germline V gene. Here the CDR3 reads CASSLVPVNEQFF. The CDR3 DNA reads TGCGCCAGCAGCTTGGTTCCGGTGAATGAGCAGTTCTTC.

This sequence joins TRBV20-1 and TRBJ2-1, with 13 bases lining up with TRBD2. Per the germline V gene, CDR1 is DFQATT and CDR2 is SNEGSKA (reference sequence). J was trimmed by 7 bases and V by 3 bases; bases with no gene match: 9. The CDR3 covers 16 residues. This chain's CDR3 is CSARELAGGLRNEQFF. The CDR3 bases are TGCAGTGCTAGGGAACTAGCGGGGGGGCTTCGGAATGAGCAGTTCTTC.

The CDR3 DNA is TGTGCCAGCAGCCCGGGGACAGGGGAAACAGATACGCAGTATTTT. Translation gives CASSPGTGETDTQYF. The rearrangement joins TRBV7-6 to TRBJ2-3, with 10 nucleotides matching TRBD1. J gave up 3 bases and V 5 bases, and 5 bases lay outside the gene matches. The CDR3 consists of 15 residues. From germline, CDR1 is SGHVS and CDR2 FNYEAQ.

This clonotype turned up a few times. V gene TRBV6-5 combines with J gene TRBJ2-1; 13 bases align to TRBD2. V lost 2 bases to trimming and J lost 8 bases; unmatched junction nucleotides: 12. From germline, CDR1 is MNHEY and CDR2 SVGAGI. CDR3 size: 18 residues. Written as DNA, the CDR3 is TGTGCCAGCAGTTACCGTCTCGGGGGACTAGCGGGAATGGATGAGCAGTTCTTC. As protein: CASSYRLGGLAGMDEQFF.

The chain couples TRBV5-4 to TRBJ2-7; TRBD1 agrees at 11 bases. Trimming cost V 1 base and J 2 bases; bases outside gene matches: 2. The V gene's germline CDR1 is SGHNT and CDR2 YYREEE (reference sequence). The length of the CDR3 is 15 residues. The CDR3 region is CASSLWDRGAYEQYF. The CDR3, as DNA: TGTGCCAGCAGCTTGTGGGACAGGGGGGCCTACGAGCAGTACTTC.

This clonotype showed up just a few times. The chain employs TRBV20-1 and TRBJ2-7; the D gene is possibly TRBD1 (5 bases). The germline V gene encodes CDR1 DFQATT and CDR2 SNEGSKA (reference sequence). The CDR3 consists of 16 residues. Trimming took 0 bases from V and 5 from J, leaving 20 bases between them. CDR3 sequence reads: CSARDQRRQPMNEQYF. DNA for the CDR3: TGCAGTGCTAGAGATCAGCGTAGACAGCCGATGAACGAGCAGTACTTC.